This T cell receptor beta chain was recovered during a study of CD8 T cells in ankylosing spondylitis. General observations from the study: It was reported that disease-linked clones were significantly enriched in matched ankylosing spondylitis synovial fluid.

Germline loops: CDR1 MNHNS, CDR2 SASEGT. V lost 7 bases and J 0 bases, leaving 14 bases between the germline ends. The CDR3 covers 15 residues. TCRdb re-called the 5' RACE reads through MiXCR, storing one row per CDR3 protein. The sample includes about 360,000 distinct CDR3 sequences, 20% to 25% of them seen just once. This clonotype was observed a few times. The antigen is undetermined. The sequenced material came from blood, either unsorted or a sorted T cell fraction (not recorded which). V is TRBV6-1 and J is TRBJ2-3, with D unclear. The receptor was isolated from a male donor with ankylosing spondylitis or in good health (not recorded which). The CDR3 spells CASTTRRSSTDTQYF. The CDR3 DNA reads TGTGCCAGCACAACGAGGAGATCTAGCACAGATACGCAGTATTTT.